This T cell receptor beta chain derives from a study of monozygotic twins with inflammatory bowel disease. TCRdb re-called the 5' RACE reads and gives one entry per CDR3 protein, without DNA. This sample's clone table lists 200,000 to 250,000 distinct CDR3 sequences. The germline V gene has CDR1 MNHEY and CDR2 SVGEGT. The CDR3 is 13 amino acids. Study-level results: What may have added variability to patient repertoires is that immunosuppressive treatments differed.

Points on this clonotype: The antigen is not known.

This sequence was found in a human donor with ulcerative colitis or Crohn's disease, or a healthy co-twin of an affected twin (not recorded which). The chain links TRBV6-2 or TRBV6-3 to TRBJ1-5; TCRdb outputs TRBD1, but without DNA this stays unchecked. Sequences were obtained from blood. The CDR3 loop reads CASSYGGLEPQHF.